The next 26 T cell receptor beta chains were all read from a single sample in a study of human T cells and chemical hapten exposure. As for time point: patch test 3, about 24 weeks after DPC sensitization. Noted treatment: therapeutic diphenylcyclopropenone sensitization with weekly scalp DPC. TCRdb redid the calling of the RACE reads with MiXCR, one entry per CDR3 protein. The data show about 90,000 distinct CDR3 sequences, approximately 11% seen once. Sequencing used whole blood, obtained in connection with sensitization to the hapten diphenylcyclopropenone (DPC). These TCRs come from a woman aged 25 to 39 with alopecia areata. Some clones in this sample may be carry-over from other donors' samples.

This clonotype turned up a few times. CDR3 loop: CSTDRINSGANVLTF. For the CDR3, the DNA is TGTTCCACAGACAGAATTAACTCTGGGGCCAACGTCCTGACTTTC. The chain has TRBV12-3 or TRBV12-4 and TRBJ2-6, with D tentatively TRBD1 (5 bases). CDR3 length: 15 residues.

This clonotype was observed many times. The chain uses TRBV5-4 and TRBJ2-3; weak D call: TRBD2 (6 bases). The CDR3 extends over 16 amino acids. Germline V lookup: CDR1 SGHNT, CDR2 YYREEE (reference sequence). Trimming took 1 base from V and 1 from J, leaving 13 bases between them. Written as DNA, the CDR3 is TGTGCCAGCAGCTTGATCTCCGGGACTGGCACAGATACGCAGTATTTT. It encodes CASSLISGTGTDTQYF.

This clonotype was found many times. The V gene is TRBV11-2, the J gene TRBJ1-2; 7 positions match TRBD1. Germline V gives CDR1 SGHAT, CDR2 FQNNGV. V lost 1 base and J lost 3; bases outside the gene matches: 8. The CDR3 is made up of 16 amino acids. DNA for the CDR3: TGTGCCAGCAGCTTAGGTCGCAGGGGGTCAGACTATGGCTACACCTTC. Its translation: CASSLGRRGSDYGYTF.

In this sample, this clonotype turned up a few times. The chain couples TRBV6-6 to TRBJ1-5; TRBD1 matches at 9 bases. V lost 6 bases to trimming and J lost 6 bases; unmatched junction nucleotides: 12. This CDR3 has 16 amino acids. The germline CDR1 and CDR2 sequences are MNHNY and SVGAGI (reference sequence). The CDR3: CASSPRGQGATQPQHF. In nucleotides, the CDR3 is TGTGCCAGCAGCCCCCGGGGACAGGGCGCAACTCAGCCCCAGCATTTT.

This clonotype was observed many times. The chain employs TRBV7-6 and TRBJ1-5, with D unclear. Germline CDR1 and CDR2: SGHVS and FNYEAQ. Trimming left V 1 base short and J 0 bases short, with 7 bases between. This CDR3 spans 15 amino acids. The CDR3 loop reads CASSLVNYSNQPQHF. The CDR3, as DNA: TGTGCCAGCAGCTTAGTTAATTATAGCAATCAGCCCCAGCATTTT.

As for this clonotype: The junction shows a germline mismatch at one end, possibly a read error. The chain carries TRBV5-1 and TRBJ1-6, with D possibly TRBD1 on 5 matching bases. The CDR3 loop spans 17 amino acids. CDR1 is SGHRS, CDR2 YFSETQ, per germline. CDR3 in DNA: TGCGCCAGCAGCTTGGGGGACCATGTATCCTATAATTCACACCTCCACTTT. This encodes CASSLGDHVSYNSHLHF.

Ten or more counts support this clonotype. The J gene is TRBJ1-1, the V gene TRBV6-6; D is ambiguous. Germline CDR1 reads MNHNY; CDR2 reads SVGAGI (reference sequence). This CDR3 contains 16 residues. Trimming removed 6 bases at V and 4 bases at J, with 21 bases between. The DNA for the CDR3 is TGTGCCAGCAGCCCACCCAGGACGGGCGGGGTCACTGAAGCTTTCTTT. This encodes CASSPPRTGGVTEAFF.

This clonotype has ten or more counts. The rearrangement joins TRBV7-2 to TRBJ2-3; D is possibly TRBD2 (5 bases). Germline lookup yields CDR1 SGHTA and CDR2 FQGNSA. The CDR3 contains 14 residues. Trimming took 5 bases from V and 4 from J, leaving 13 bases between them. In nucleotides, the CDR3 is TGTGCCAGCAGCCCATTAGCGTTCGCAGATACGCAGTATTTT. Protein product: CASSPLAFADTQYF.

This clonotype showed up many times. The CDR3 sequence is CSVSGGQGASRSTEAFF. In DNA, the CDR3 is TGCAGCGTGAGCGGAGGACAGGGGGCTTCTAGAAGCACTGAAGCTTTCTTT. The chain employs TRBV29-1 and TRBJ1-1; 11 positions match TRBD1. The CDR3 sequence is 17 residues long. The V segment lost 6 bases and the J segment 4 bases; nucleotides outside the gene matches: 16. Germline CDR1 and CDR2: SQVTM and ANQGSEA. Based on the CDR3 plus reference TRBV29-1 and TRBJ1-1, the full variable domain is SAVISQKPSRDICQRGTSLTIQCQVDSQVTMMFWYRQQPGQSLTLIATANQGSEATYESGFVIDKFPISRPNLTFSTLTVSNMSPEDSSIYLCSVSGGQGASRSTEAFFGQGTRLTVV.

This clonotype turned up a few times. The chain carries TRBV28 and TRBJ2-7; D might be TRBD2 (6 bases). The ends were cut back, 8 bases at V and 6 bases at J, with 32 bases in the middle. The CDR3 length is 18 residues. Germline V gene sequence: CDR1 MDHEN, CDR2 SYDVKM. The CDR3 protein is CASRHQIAVRTAAFEQYF. The DNA for the CDR3 is TGTGCCAGCCGACACCAGATAGCGGTTAGGACCGCGGCTTTCGAGCAGTACTTC.

This clonotype has at least ten counts. This sequence joins TRBV5-6 and TRBJ2-3, with D possibly matching TRBD1 (6 bases). Between the trimmed V and J ends, which lost 0 bases and 10 bases, there was a span of 12 bases. The germline gives CDR1 SGHDT, CDR2 YYEEEE. The CDR3 is 13 residues long. DNA for the CDR3: TGTGCCAGCAGCTTGGCAGGACAGCCTCCGCAGTATTTT. Protein product: CASSLAGQPPQYF.

In its sample, this clonotype was seen a few times. The chain employs TRBV5-1 and TRBJ1-2; perhaps TRBD1 as D (5 bases). Germline CDR1 SGHRS, CDR2 YFSETQ. This CDR3 has 15 residues. Trimming took 0 bases from V and 4 from J, leaving 13 bases between them. The CDR3 sequence: CASSLAGGAGYGYTF. CDR3 coding DNA: TGCGCCAGCAGCTTGGCCGGAGGGGCGGGCTATGGCTACACCTTC.

The chain uses TRBV6-2 or TRBV6-3 and TRBJ2-2; 8 nucleotides align to TRBD2. The CDR3 loop spans 17 amino acids. The V and J ends lost 2 bases and 1 base, in that order; junction bases with no gene match: 6. The germline V gene encodes CDR1 MNHEY and CDR2 SVGEGT. CDR3 in DNA: TGTGCCAGCAGTTACGGTATAGCGGGATTGAACACCGGGGAGCTGTTTTTT. Translated, it gives CASSYGIAGLNTGELFF.

This clonotype was counted many times. The rearrangement uses TRBV21-1 and TRBJ2-5; the table's D gene call, TRBD2, was not cross checked with the DNA. TRBV21-1 is classified as a pseudogene. This CDR3 comprises 17 residues. The CDR3 is CASFNRASRLKKETQYF. The CDR3 DNA sequence: TGTGCCAGTTTTAACAGAGCCTCCCGTCTAAAAAAAGAGACCCAGTACTTC.

This clonotype was observed a few times. V is TRBV10-1 and J is TRBJ2-1; 8 positions match TRBD1. Losses at the gene ends were 5 bases for V and 9 bases for J; bases not matched to a gene: 15. CDR1 WNHNN and CDR2 SYGVQD come from the germline V gene (reference sequence). This CDR3 contains 16 residues. CDR3 in DNA: TGCGCCAGCAGTTACCCGTCTGGACAGGGAGGAATTGAGCAGTTCTTC. This encodes CASSYPSGQGGIEQFF.

The CDR3 nucleotides read TGTGCCAGCAGCTATAGGGCTGGGACAGGATTGTACACTGAAGCTTTCTTT. It is translated as CASSYRAGTGLYTEAFF. The chain links TRBV27 to TRBJ1-1, with 8 bases matching TRBD1. The CDR3 is 17 residues long. Germline CDR1 reads MNHEY; CDR2 reads SMNVEV (reference sequence). The V and J ends lost 6 bases and 3 bases, in that order; junction bases with no gene match: 15.

This clonotype was detected a few times. V and J are TRBV29-1 and TRBJ1-1; 9 positions agree with TRBD1. Losses at the gene ends were 6 bases for V and 5 bases for J; bases not matched to a gene: 13. The CDR3 has 15 amino acids. Germline V lookup: CDR1 SQVTM, CDR2 ANQGSEA. CDR3 amino acids: CSVQPRTGDETEAFF. CDR3 nucleotides: TGCAGCGTCCAGCCTCGGACAGGGGATGAGACTGAAGCTTTCTTT.

A few counts support this clonotype. The rearrangement uses TRBV2 and TRBJ1-2; 11 nucleotides align to TRBD1. The CDR3 covers 13 residues. Losses at the gene ends were 7 bases for V and 8 bases for J; bases not matched to a gene: 6. Germline V gene data show CDR1 as SNHLY and CDR2 as FYNNEI. In DNA form, the CDR3 reads TGTGCCAGCATGACGGGGACAGGGGGAGGCTACACCTTC. This codes for CASMTGTGGGYTF.

This clonotype was picked up many times. The V gene is TRBV20-1, the J gene TRBJ1-1; D is undetermined. The CDR3 covers 11 residues. Looked up from germline, CDR1 is DFQATT and CDR2 is SNEGSKA (reference sequence). The V gene lost 5 bases and the J gene lost 6 bases, with 10 bases spanning the gap. As DNA, the CDR3 is TGCAGTGCTCCACAGTCTTCTGAAGCTTTCTTT. This translates into CSAPQSSEAFF.

This clonotype was counted many times. V gene TRBV3-1 combines with J gene TRBJ2-5; D is ambiguous. Germline V lookup: CDR1 LGHDT, CDR2 YNNKEL (reference sequence). This CDR3 has 15 amino acids. Trimming cost V 0 bases and J 8 bases, with 16 bases left between them. In DNA form, the CDR3 reads TGTGCCAGCAGCCAAGATAGGGCAGGACCTCGAACCCAGTACTTC. It encodes CASSQDRAGPRTQYF.

This clonotype turned up a few times. The chain joins TRBV29-1 to TRBJ1-2; weak D call: TRBD1 (5 bases). CDR3 length: 8 amino acids. The V gene's germline CDR1 is SQVTM and CDR2 ANQGSEA. The CDR3 DNA is TGCAGTGACAGTGGCTACACCTTC. This translates into CSDSGYTF.

This clonotype was seen ten or more times. The CDR3 nucleotides are TGTGCCATTATGAATGGACTGAACACCGGGGAGCTGTTTTTT. Residues: CAIMNGLNTGELFF. The chain joins TRBV10-3 to TRBJ2-2, with a tentative D call TRBD2 (5 bases). CDR3 length: 14 residues. Germline CDR1 reads ENHRY; CDR2 reads SYGVKD. With 9 bases removed from V and 1 base from J, the gap between germline ends came to 12 bases.

The V call is TRBV2, the J call TRBJ2-6; 8 positions match TRBD1. The CDR3 length is 16 residues. The germline V gene encodes CDR1 SNHLY and CDR2 FYNNEI. V lost 6 bases to trimming and J lost 0 bases; unmatched junction nucleotides: 4. The CDR3 sequence: CASRGQAGSGANVLTF. The CDR3 DNA sequence: TGTGCCAGCAGGGGACAGGCGGGCTCTGGGGCCAACGTCCTGACTTTC. Full variable domain (remainder filled in from reference TRBV2 and TRBJ2-6): EPEVTQTPSHQVTQMGQEVILRCVPISNHLYFYWYRQILGQKVEFLVSFYNNEISEKSEIFDDQFSVERPDGSNFTLKIRSTKLEDSAMYFCASRGQAGSGANVLTFGAGSRLTVL.

J is TRBJ1-2 and V is TRBV7-9; D possibly corresponds to TRBD1 (5 bases). Germline V gives CDR1 SEHNR, CDR2 FQNEAQ (reference sequence). Deletions cut 1 base from V and 6 bases from J, with 12 bases between. This CDR3 has 14 residues. The CDR3 bases are TGTGCCAGCAGCTTAGGGGGCCTAGGCCATGGCTACACCTTC. Its translation is CASSLGGLGHGYTF.

The chain uses TRBV4-1 and TRBJ1-1; possible D gene TRBD1, 5 bases. The V and J ends lost 8 bases and 4 bases respectively, with 20 bases between them. This CDR3 comprises 15 residues. Germline loops: CDR1 MGHRA, CDR2 YSYEKL. The CDR3 protein is CASAWDPQAATEAFF. CDR3 sequence (DNA): TGCGCCAGCGCTTGGGACCCTCAGGCAGCCACTGAAGCTTTCTTT.

This clonotype was counted at least ten times. The chain links TRBV7-8 to TRBJ1-1; no reliable D call. CDR1 and CDR2 (germline): SGHVS, FQNEAQ. The CDR3 loop spans 13 amino acids. The V gene lost 2 bases and the J gene lost 4 bases, with 8 bases spanning the gap. The DNA of the CDR3 is TGTGCCAGCAGCTTACCCAGGACCACTGAAGCTTTCTTT. It translates to CASSLPRTTEAFF. The whole variable domain, filled in from reference TRBV7-8 and TRBJ1-1, reads GAGVSQSPRYKVAKRGQDVALRCDPISGHVSLFWYQQALGQGPEFLTYFQNEAQLDKSGLPSDRFFAERPEGSVSTLKIQRTQQEDSAVYLCASSLPRTTEAFFGQGTRLTVV.